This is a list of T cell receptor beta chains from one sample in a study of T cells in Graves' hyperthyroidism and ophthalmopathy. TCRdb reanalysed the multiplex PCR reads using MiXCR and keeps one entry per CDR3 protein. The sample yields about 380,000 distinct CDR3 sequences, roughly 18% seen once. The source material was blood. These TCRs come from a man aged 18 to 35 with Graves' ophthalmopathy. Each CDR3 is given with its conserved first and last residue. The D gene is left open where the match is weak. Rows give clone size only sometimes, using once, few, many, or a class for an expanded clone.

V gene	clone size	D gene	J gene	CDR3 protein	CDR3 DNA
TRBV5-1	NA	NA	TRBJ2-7	CASSFNRDSEQYF	TGCGCCAGCAGCTTTAACAGGGATAGCGAGCAGTACTTC
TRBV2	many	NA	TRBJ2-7	CASRGGTPGYEQYF	TGTGCCAGCAGGGGAGGGACACCCGGCTACGAGCAGTACTTC
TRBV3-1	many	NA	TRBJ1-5	CASSPSGAAQPQHF	TGTGCCAGCAGCCCGTCGGGGGCGGCTCAGCCCCAGCATTTT
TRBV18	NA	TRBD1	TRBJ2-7	CASSPRTGDSDYEQYF	TGTGCCAGCTCACCACGCACAGGGGACAGCGACTACGAGCAGTACTTC
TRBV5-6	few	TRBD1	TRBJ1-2	CASSSSGTDYGYTF	TGTGCCAGCAGCTCGTCCGGGACAGATTATGGCTACACCTTC
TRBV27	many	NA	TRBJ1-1	CASSSIKNTEAFF	TGTGCCAGCAGTTCCATCAAGAACACTGAAGCTTTCTTT
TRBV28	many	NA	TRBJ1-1	CASHPPRSMNTEAFF	TGTGCCAGCCATCCCCCAAGGTCGATGAACACTGAAGCTTTCTTT
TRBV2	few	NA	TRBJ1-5	CASSEGDRYQPQHF	TGTGCCAGCAGTGAAGGAGACAGGTATCAGCCCCAGCATTTT
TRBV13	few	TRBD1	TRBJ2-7	CASSLLGQGDEQYF	TGTGCCAGCAGCTTATTGGGACAGGGGGACGAGCAGTACTTC
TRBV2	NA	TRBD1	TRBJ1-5	CASSHRGQPQHF	TGTGCCAGCAGTCACAGGGGCCAGCCCCAGCATTTT
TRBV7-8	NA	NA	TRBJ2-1	CASSLGARPGEQFF	TGTGCCAGCAGCTTGGGGGCCCGTCCCGGTGAGCAGTTCTTC
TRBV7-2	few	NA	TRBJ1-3	CASPYQRSGNTIYF	TGTGCCAGCCCGTACCAGAGGTCTGGAAACACCATATATTTT
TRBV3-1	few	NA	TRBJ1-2	CASSPREAGYGYTF	TGTGCCAGCAGCCCCAGGGAGGCTGGGTATGGCTACACCTTC
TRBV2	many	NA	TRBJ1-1	CASSEAGRWSTEAFF	TGTGCCAGCAGTGAAGCCGGGAGATGGAGCACTGAAGCTTTCTTT
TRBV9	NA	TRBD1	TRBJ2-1	CASSAGTATEQFF	TGTGCCAGCAGCGCGGGGACAGCGACTGAGCAGTTCTTC
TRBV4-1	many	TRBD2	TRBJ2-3	CASSQVLAGGPSTDTQYF	TGCGCCAGCAGCCAAGTTCTAGCGGGGGGGCCGAGCACAGATACGCAGTATTTT
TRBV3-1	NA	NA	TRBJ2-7	CASSQEGGDEQYF	TGTGCCAGCAGCCAAGAAGGGGGGGACGAGCAGTACTTC